This T cell receptor beta chain appears in the sequencing data of a study of cytomegalovirus exposure and HLA in healthy donors (dated by TCRdb to between 2016 and 2019). Context from the whole study: An earlier analysis of several hundred of the donors reported 276 Gb of sequence data and 90 million to 120 million unique TCR beta sequences obtained from around 170 million T cells. Four to six DR-DQ haplotypes were handled as single units for association and clustering because linkage in the cohort was strong. The number of typed donors differed by locus: roughly 629-630 for A, B, C, DRB1 and DQB1; some 500 for DQA1; 600 to 610 for DPA1; and 400 to 480 for DPB1. Among under 450 genotyped donors of the cohort, an average of about 240,000 unique TCR beta nucleotide sequences were sequenced per donor, roughly 18% of them non-productive. The genetic ancestry cluster associated with self-reported Caucasian donors included 80% to 90% of the 398 genotyped donors. An early release that covered roughly 600 HLA-typed donors contained 300 to 350 gigabases of sequencing data and 75 million to 100 million unique TCR sequences. The T cell repertoires of about 700 subjects were profiled by immunosequencing and related to cytomegalovirus serostatus. The study aimed to test whether cataloging public T cell receptors could reveal signatures of past pathogen exposure. Besides the first cohort of roughly 700 subjects, a separate validation cohort made up of 120 different subjects was used. Donor age, sex, ethnicity and CMV serostatus were compiled alongside the repertoire data. The study combined high-throughput TCR immunosequencing, statistical association of individual TCRs with disease status, and machine learning to predict cytomegalovirus infection status. A later genetic analysis used genome-wide SNP genotypes for 398 of the 666 donors, treating that subset as a discovery cohort. A later analysis re-examined previously published TCR beta repertoires from more than 600 donors and added high-resolution HLA genotyping to investigate patterns of TCR occurrence. All discovery cohort repertoires had been generated using a single sequencing platform. An earlier analysis of 587 of the donors applied high-throughput TCR beta sequencing to assess whether each TCR beta V gene segment acted as functional or pseudogenic. HLA typing covered class I and class II loci at four-digit resolution. Rather than using new phenotypic data, the later analysis identified candidate immune exposures from TCR beta sequences and from how often those sequences occurred across donors. Beyond this particular receptor, the publication reports: Strong co-occurrence of HLA alleles, especially DR and DQ, made assigning TCR associations to individual alleles difficult. A later analysis found that most CMV-associated TCR beta chains appeared HLA-restricted, with HLA associations seemingly driven largely by CMV exposure. Seventeen rarely observed V segments, including chromosome 9 orphons, were excluded from the earlier analysis of approximately 500 of the donors because counts were too low. Some IMGT-functional V segments, including TRBV6-2 and TRBV6-3, could not be told apart with the 87-base-pair reads, so those segments were excluded. In vitro tests confirmed that a few of the cytomegalovirus-associated TCR beta chains recognize cytomegalovirus antigens. Sequencing depth was assumed to be roughly uniform across donors in the presence/absence analyses, though that assumption may not hold. A later genetic analysis associated a missense DCLRE1C variant with V-gene and J-gene trimming of TCR beta chains, and an independent cohort replicated the association. A total of roughly 160 TCR beta chains were listed by the study as associated with cytomegalovirus. Immune exposure information for the cohort was limited to CMV serostatus. It was suggested by the authors that the approach could potentially be generalized to other disease states and immunological phenotypes. In an earlier analysis of 587 of the donors, most TCR beta V segments appeared in productive rearrangements about 87% or about 30% of the time, broadly matching IMGT annotations. In a later analysis, TCR association rates were found to vary across HLA loci, with the most associated TCRs seen for DRB1 alleles and the fewest for HLA-C alleles. A further reported finding was that TCR beta sequences accurately predicted the HLA-A and HLA-B alleles for most subjects in the first cohort. In a later analysis, several top co-occurrence clusters were reported to appear linked to parvovirus B19, influenza, CMV and Epstein-Barr virus. Only TCR beta chains were sequenced in this cohort, and the absence of alpha or paired-chain data limited detectable features. A later analysis associated about 16,000 TCR beta sequences with specific HLA alleles at a false discovery rate of 0.05. Linkage disequilibrium might explain the correlated functional status among segregating V segments, but an unknown experimental factor could not be excluded. Because some donors lacked HLA typing at each locus, the association tests relied only on the typed subset. Compared with the roughly 670-donor mean, donors in an Asian-associated ancestry cluster had fewer N-insertions in productive TCRs, according to a later genetic analysis. Most TCR sequences were seen in very few donors, while some public TCRs were found in many individuals. Compared with equally common non-associated chains, HLA-associated TCR beta chains in a later analysis were more clonally expanded and had lower generation probabilities. A cluster of highly shared sequence variants was judged likely to represent a technical artifact of the sequencing pipeline. In both the original and validation cohorts, the classifier was reported to diagnose cytomegalovirus status with high specificity and sensitivity.

Libraries were prepared through the immunoSEQ multiplex PCR assay. For the multiplex PCR, a mixture combining 60 forward primers for TCR Vbeta segments and 13 reverse primers for TCR Jbeta segments was used. The CDR3 region of rearranged TCR beta genes was amplified from genomic DNA with a multiplex PCR assay. The Illumina HiSeq System was used to sequence the amplified TCR beta libraries as 87-base-pair reads. The source study handled its data this way. A later analysis counted tens of millions of unique TCR beta chains across the 550 to 750 repertoires, and 9.5 million to 11 million of these chains were shared by at least two donors. Raw reads were error-corrected and collapsed into unique sequences by a nearest-neighbor algorithm in which closely related sequences were merged to remove PCR and sequencing errors. V, D and J gene segments were assigned by aligning CDR3 sequences to IMGT reference sequences. For a sequence to be retained, a match of at least six nucleotides to both a V gene segment and a J gene segment was required. A rearrangement was called productive if the CDR3 had no stop codons and remained in frame with V and J, and every other rearrangement was called non-productive. CDR3 was defined according to IMGT convention as the region running from the second conserved V-encoded cysteine to the conserved J-encoded phenylalanine. In an earlier analysis of around 600 of the donors, sequences lacking an unambiguous match to a single V gene segment were excluded. In an earlier analysis of 587 of the donors, a V segment was called functional when productive rearrangements were above 56.7%, and segregating when the standard deviation between donors exceeded 5%. A statistical classification framework was developed to diagnose cytomegalovirus status using the catalog of TCR beta chain sequences. A later analysis assigned V and J genes by comparing TCR nucleotide sequences with IMGT/GENE-DB human TR gene sequences. Using the TCRdist pipeline, a later analysis assigned CDR3 sequences along with most-parsimonious VDJ recombination scenarios. In a later analysis, each TCR beta chain was defined by its CDR3 amino acid sequence together with its V-gene family, and reads lacking a unique V-gene family were excluded. A later analysis removed 592 highly shared, low-generation-probability nucleotide sequences to deal with suspected cross-contamination and a sequencing artifact. For each public chain, a later analysis derived a clonal expansion index from normalized ranks of inferred template counts within each repertoire. A later analysis computed generation probabilities with a VDJ recombination model fitted to out-of-frame rearrangements, and checked the results against IGoR. In a later analysis, hypergeometric tests were used to score TCR-TCR, TCR-HLA and TCR-CMV co-occurrence, with a repertoire-size bias correction applied to TCR pairs. False discovery rates were estimated in a later analysis by permuting HLA or CMV assignments 20 times. A later analysis grouped co-occurring TCRs with DBSCAN, adding TCRdist sequence similarity when clustering within HLA-allele-positive subsets. Repertoires with fewer than 30,000 or more than 120,000 public chains, plus five repertoires with anomalous nucleotide sharing, were excluded from co-occurrence clustering. TCRdb limited this immuneACCESS table to in-frame rearrangements with V and J called. A share of clones is missing; checked studies link under half to unresolved V genes, and the rest is unexplained. The V and J calls and clone size were taken over from that table, and D and trimming were inferred from the DNA. This sample lists about 64,000 clones; around four fifths were detected once. The leading ten clones occupy more than 4.5% of the sample.

V and J are trimmed by 9 bases and 2 bases, and the gene matches miss 6 bases of the junction. The CDR3 holds 14 amino acids from the cysteine to the phenylalanine. Only the CDR3 region is kept as DNA, spanning 42 bases read in frame from base 1. The germline V gene provides CDR1 SNHLY and CDR2 FYNNEI. Remarks on this clone: The clone's antigen remains unknown. No base quality information exists; no much larger clone differs at one position.

The cohort comprised several hundred healthy bone marrow donors. Cohort members were all nominally healthy when sampled, although unrecorded immune exposures were likely present. The donor tested CMV seropositive, placing the donor among the 250 to 350 seropositive members of the cohort. Every donor gave a peripheral blood sample, and the peripheral blood mononuclear cells from that sample were used for TCR beta sequencing. The Qiagen DNeasy Blood Extraction Kit was used to extract genomic DNA from the blood cell samples. Specimen: PBMCs. The TCR sequence derives from a male donor in good health and CMV-seropositive. The chain uses TRBV2 and TRBJ2-1; TRBD2 fits 8 bases in the junction. The CDR3 region: CARGLAGTYNEQFF. The DNA sequence is as follows: TGTGCCAGGGGTCTAGCGGGTACCTACAATGAGCAGTTCTTC.